The present TCR beta chain was sequenced within a study of monozygotic twins with inflammatory bowel disease. TCRdb reanalyzed the 5' RACE reads, giving one entry per CDR3 protein sequence and no DNA. The sample has roughly 100,000 distinct CDR3 sequences; the top ten hold under 2.5%. This sequence was found in a human donor with ulcerative colitis or Crohn's disease, or a healthy co-twin of an affected twin (not recorded which). Material for sequencing was blood.

CDR3 sequence: CASSLDLYSGANVLTF. V is TRBV7-6 and J is TRBJ2-6. Germline-derived CDR1 and CDR2 are SGHVS and FNYEAQ. The CDR3 is 16 residues long.